Reported below is one T cell receptor (beta chain). Its antigen is not identified. Amplification used 60 Vbeta primers and 13 Jbeta primers. Clones were sequenced by immunoSEQ multiplex PCR, and TCRdb holds only the in-frame ones, with some missing. The sample includes 200,000 to 250,000 clones, around 80% of them seen just once. This CDR3 is 15 amino acids long. J lost 2 bases, V lost 7 bases, and 8 bases had no gene match. Germline V CDR1 and CDR2: MNHNS, SASEGT. This entry is derived from a study of cytomegalovirus exposure and HLA in healthy donors. Healthy bone marrow donors made up the donors. Findings of the study overall: Some segments of the V type, notably TRBV6-2 and TRBV6-3, were excluded as indistinguishable. For TCR beta chains, V- and J-gene trimming was later linked to a missense DCLRE1C variant. Common viral pathogens seemed, in a later analysis, to connect with several of the most significant clusters.

This receptor was identified in a woman aged 40 to 49 in good health and CMV-seronegative. The sample consisted of PBMCs. The chain combines TRBV6-1 with TRBJ2-7; 10 nucleotides align to TRBD2. CDR3 sequence (DNA): TGTGCCAGCAAAAGTAGCGGGGGGTCTACCTACGAGCAGTACTTC. Its protein is CASKSSGGSTYEQYF.